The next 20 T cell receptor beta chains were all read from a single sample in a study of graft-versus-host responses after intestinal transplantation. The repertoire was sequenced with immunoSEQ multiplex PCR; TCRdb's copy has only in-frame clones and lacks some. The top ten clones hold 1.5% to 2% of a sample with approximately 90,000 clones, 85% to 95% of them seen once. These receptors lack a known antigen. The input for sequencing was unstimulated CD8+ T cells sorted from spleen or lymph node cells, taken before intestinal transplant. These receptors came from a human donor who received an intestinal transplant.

CDR3 loop: CASSYTGDTEAFF. CDR3 DNA sequence: TGTGCCAGCAGCTATACAGGCGACACTGAAGCTTTCTTT. The chain carries TRBV11-2 and TRBJ1-1; the D gene is possibly TRBD1 (5 bases). The CDR3 sequence is 13 residues long. Trimming pared 4 bases from V and 3 bases from J, leaving 9 bases between. Germline V lookup: CDR1 SGHAT, CDR2 FQNNGV.

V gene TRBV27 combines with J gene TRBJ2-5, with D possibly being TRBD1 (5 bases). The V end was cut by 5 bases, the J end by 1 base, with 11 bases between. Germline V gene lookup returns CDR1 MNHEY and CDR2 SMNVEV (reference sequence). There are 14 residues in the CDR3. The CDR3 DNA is TGTGCCAGCAGTCCTAGGGGCTCCCAAGAGACCCAGTACTTC. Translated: CASSPRGSQETQYF.

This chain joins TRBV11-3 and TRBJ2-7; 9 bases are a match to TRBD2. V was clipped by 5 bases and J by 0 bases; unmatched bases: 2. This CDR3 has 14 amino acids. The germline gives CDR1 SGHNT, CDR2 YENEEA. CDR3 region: CASSNSGGSYEQYF. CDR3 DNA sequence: TGTGCCAGCAGCAATAGCGGGGGCTCCTACGAGCAGTACTTC.

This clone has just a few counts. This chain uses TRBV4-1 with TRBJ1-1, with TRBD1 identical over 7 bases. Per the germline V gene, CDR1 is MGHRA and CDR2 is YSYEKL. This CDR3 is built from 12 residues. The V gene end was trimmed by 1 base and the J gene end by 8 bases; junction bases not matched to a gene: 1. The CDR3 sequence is CASSQGGQEAFF. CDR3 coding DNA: TGCGCCAGCAGCCAAGGGGGACAGGAAGCTTTCTTT.

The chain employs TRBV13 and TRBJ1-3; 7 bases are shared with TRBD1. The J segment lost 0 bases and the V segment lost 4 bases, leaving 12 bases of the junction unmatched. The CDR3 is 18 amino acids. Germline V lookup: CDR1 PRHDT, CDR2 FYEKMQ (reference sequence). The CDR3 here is CASSSIDRVSFSGNTIYF. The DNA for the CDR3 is TGTGCCAGCAGCTCCATAGACAGGGTATCCTTCTCTGGAAACACCATATATTTT.

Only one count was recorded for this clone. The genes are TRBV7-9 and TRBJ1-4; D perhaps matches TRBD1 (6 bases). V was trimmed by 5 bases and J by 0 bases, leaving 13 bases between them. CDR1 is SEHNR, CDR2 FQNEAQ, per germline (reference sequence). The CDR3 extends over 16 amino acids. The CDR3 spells CASSLPTGSTNEKLFF. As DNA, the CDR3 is TGTGCCAGCAGCCTCCCGACAGGATCAACTAATGAAAAACTGTTTTTT.

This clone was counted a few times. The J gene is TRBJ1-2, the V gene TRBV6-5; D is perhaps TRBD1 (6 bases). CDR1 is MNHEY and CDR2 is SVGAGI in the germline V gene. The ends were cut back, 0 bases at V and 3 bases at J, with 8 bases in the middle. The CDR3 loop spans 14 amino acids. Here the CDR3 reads CASSYSAGDYGYTF. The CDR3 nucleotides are TGTGCCAGCAGTTACTCGGCAGGGGACTATGGCTACACCTTC.

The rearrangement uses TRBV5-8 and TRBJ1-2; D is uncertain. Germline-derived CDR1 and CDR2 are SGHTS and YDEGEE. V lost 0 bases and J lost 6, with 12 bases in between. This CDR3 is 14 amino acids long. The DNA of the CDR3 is TGTGCCAGCAGCTTGGAGGCGGGATTTGATGGCTACACCTTC. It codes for CASSLEAGFDGYTF.

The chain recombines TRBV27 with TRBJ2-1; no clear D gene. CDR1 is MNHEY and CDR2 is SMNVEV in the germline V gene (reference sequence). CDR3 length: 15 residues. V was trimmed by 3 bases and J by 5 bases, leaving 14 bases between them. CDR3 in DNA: TGTGCCAGCAGTTTCTCCCCGGGTCCTAACAATGAGCAGTTCTTC. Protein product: CASSFSPGPNNEQFF.

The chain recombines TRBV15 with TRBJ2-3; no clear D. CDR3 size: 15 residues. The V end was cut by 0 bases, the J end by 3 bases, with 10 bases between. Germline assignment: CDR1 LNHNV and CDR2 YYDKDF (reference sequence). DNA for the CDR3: TGTGCCACCAGCAGAGAGACAACCCTTACAGATACGCAGTATTTT. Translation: CATSRETTLTDTQYF. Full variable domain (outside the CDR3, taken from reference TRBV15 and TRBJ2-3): DAMVIQNPRYQVTQFGKPVTLSCSQTLNHNVMYWYQQKSSQAPKLLFHYYDKDFNNEADTPDNFQSRRPNTSFCFLDIRSPGLGDTAMYLCATSRETTLTDTQYFGPGTRLTVL.

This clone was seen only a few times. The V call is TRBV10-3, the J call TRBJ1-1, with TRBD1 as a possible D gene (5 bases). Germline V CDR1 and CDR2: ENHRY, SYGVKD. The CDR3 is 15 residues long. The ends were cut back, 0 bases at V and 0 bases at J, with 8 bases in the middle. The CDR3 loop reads CAISESLGLNTEAFF. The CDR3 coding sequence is TGTGCCATCAGTGAGTCACTGGGGCTGAACACTGAAGCTTTCTTT.

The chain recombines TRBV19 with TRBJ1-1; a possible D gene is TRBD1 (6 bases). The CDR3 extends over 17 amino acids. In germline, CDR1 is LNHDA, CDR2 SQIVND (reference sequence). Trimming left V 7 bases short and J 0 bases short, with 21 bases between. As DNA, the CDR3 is TGTGCCAGTAATCCGGGACACAACGGCCCTATGAACACTGAAGCTTTCTTT. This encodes CASNPGHNGPMNTEAFF.

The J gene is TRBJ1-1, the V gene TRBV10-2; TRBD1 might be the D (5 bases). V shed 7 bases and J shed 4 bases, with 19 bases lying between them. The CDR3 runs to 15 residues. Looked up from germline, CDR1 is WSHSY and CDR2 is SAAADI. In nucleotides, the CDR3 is TGCGCCAGCATTCAACCGGACATCCTAGGCACTGAAGCTTTCTTT. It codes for CASIQPDILGTEAFF.

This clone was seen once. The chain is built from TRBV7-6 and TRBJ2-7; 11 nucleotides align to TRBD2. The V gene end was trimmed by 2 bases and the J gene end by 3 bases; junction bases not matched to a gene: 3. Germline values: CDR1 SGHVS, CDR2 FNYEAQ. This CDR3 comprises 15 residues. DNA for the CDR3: TGTGCCAGCAGCTTATTTAGCGGGGGGGGCTACGAGCAGTACTTC. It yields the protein CASSLFSGGGYEQYF.

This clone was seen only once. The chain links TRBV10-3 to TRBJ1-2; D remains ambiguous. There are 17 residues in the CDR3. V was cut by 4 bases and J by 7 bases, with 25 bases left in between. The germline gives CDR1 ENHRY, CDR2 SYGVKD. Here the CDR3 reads CAISGFTPGSGLSGYTF. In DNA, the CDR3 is TGTGCCATCAGTGGGTTCACCCCGGGGAGCGGCTTAAGTGGCTACACCTTC.

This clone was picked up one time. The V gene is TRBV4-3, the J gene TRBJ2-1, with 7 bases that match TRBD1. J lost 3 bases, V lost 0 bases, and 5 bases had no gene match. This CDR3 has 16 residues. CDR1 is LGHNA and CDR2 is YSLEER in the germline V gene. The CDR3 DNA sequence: TGCGCCAGCAGCCAAGAGGGTCCAGGGGGCTACAATGAGCAGTTCTTC. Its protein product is CASSQEGPGGYNEQFF.

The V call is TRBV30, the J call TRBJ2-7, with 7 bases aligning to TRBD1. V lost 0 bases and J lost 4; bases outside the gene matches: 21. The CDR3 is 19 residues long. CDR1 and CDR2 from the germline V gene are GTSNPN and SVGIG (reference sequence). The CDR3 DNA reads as TGTGCCTGGAGTGTTATGAGGGCGGGCGACGGGACAGTAAAGTACGAGCAGTACTTC. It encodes CAWSVMRAGDGTVKYEQYF.

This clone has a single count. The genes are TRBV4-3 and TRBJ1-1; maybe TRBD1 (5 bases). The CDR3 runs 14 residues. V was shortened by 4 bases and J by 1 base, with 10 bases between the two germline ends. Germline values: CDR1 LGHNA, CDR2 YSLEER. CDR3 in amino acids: CASSLGLGNTEAFF. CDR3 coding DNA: TGCGCCAGCAGCCTGGGACTGGGGAACACTGAAGCTTTCTTT.

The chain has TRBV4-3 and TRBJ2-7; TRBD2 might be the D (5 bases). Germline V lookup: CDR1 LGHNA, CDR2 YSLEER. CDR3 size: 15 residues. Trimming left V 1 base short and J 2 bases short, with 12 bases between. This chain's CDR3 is CASSQGLDLAYEQYF. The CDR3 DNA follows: TGCGCCAGCAGCCAAGGCTTGGACTTAGCCTACGAGCAGTACTTC.

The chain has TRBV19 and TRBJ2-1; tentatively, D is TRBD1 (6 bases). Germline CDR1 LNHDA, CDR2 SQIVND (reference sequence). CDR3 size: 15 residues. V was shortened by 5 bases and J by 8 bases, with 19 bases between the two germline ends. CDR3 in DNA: TGTGCCAGTAGTCCACAGGGTTCCTACTCGGATGAGCAGTTCTTC. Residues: CASSPQGSYSDEQFF.